The rows below give T cell receptor beta chains drawn from one sample of a study of OX40 agonist ivuxolimab in advanced cancers. Sequenced by immunoSEQ multiplex PCR; TCRdb stores in-frame clones only, minus some. The sample contains about 47,000 clones, approximately 84% of which appear only once. This sample comprised CD4+ or CD8+ T cells sorted from blood, obtained in a trial of the OX40 agonist ivuxolimab. These receptors came from an adult with an advanced solid tumor such as melanoma, head and neck, liver or kidney cancer. Both conserved end residues are part of each CDR3. The order of the fields is V gene, J gene, D gene, clone size, CDR3 DNA, CDR3 protein. D genes are given only for firm matches. Expanded clones are given a class, and other clones once, few, many or no size at all.

TRBV5-1	TRBJ2-1	TRBD2	.	TGCGCCAGCAGCTTGGCGGGGGGAAGCTCCTACAATGAGCAGTTCTTC	CASSLAGGSSYNEQFF
TRBV9	TRBJ2-3	.	.	TGTGCCAGCAGCGTAAAACAGGGCACAGATACGCAGTATTTT	CASSVKQGTDTQYF
TRBV6-6	TRBJ2-3	TRBD2	.	TGTGCCAGCAGTTGGAGCGGGGTAACAGATACGCAGTATTTT	CASSWSGVTDTQYF
TRBV2	TRBJ2-7	.	.	TGTGCCAGCGGTGGCGATTGGGCCTACGAGCAGTACTTC	CASGGDWAYEQYF
TRBV5-8	TRBJ1-5	.	.	TGTGCCAGCAGCTTGAGACAGTATAATCAGCCCCAGCATTTT	CASSLRQYNQPQHF
TRBV6-5	TRBJ1-4	.	.	TGTGCCAGCAGTTACCGGGGGAGCGCAACTAATGAAAAACTGTTTTTT	CASSYRGSATNEKLFF
TRBV9	TRBJ2-5	TRBD1	.	TGTGCCAGCAGCGAATCCGGACAGGGGATCGAGACCCAGTACTTC	CASSESGQGIETQYF
TRBV7-8	TRBJ2-1	.	.	TGTGCCAGCAGCTTAAATTGGGGGAATGAGCAGTTCTTC	CASSLNWGNEQFF
TRBV28	TRBJ1-2	TRBD1	.	TGTGCCAGCAGTCTGACAGGGAATAACTATGGCTACACCTTC	CASSLTGNNYGYTF
TRBV14	TRBJ2-1	TRBD2	.	TGTGCCAGCAGCCAAGATTGGGGGCTAGCGGGAGACAATGAGCAGTTCTTC	CASSQDWGLAGDNEQFF
TRBV5-4	TRBJ2-4	TRBD1	.	TGTGCCAGCAGCTTGGGGGGACAGGGGGTAGCCAAAAACATTCAGTACTTC	CASSLGGQGVAKNIQYF
TRBV5-4	TRBJ1-6	.	.	TGTGCCAGCAGCTCCCAGGGTATCGATAATTCACCCCTCCACTTT	CASSSQGIDNSPLHF
TRBV2	TRBJ2-5	.	.	TGTGCCAGCAGTCCGATGCGGGGTGGGGTACAAGAGACCCAGTACTTC	CASSPMRGGVQETQYF
TRBV6-1	TRBJ1-6	.	.	TGTGCCAGCAGTGAAGTGCAGGGAAGCTCACCCCTCCACTTT	CASSEVQGSSPLHF
TRBV6-5	TRBJ2-7	TRBD1	.	TGTGCCAGCAGTTACACGGGACAGGGGGTCTACGAGCAGTACTTC	CASSYTGQGVYEQYF
TRBV6-1	TRBJ2-7	TRBD2	.	TGTGCCAGCAGTACCGGGACTAGAGGCTCCTACGAGCAGTACTTC	CASSTGTRGSYEQYF
TRBV5-4	TRBJ2-1	TRBD2	once	TGTGCCAGCACCTTGACTAGCGGGGGTGAGCAGTTCTTC	CASTLTSGGEQFF
TRBV7-9	TRBJ2-7	.	.	TGTGCCAGCAGCTTAATAGGGGGGGAGCAGTACTTC	CASSLIGGEQYF
TRBV9	TRBJ2-2	.	.	TGTGCCAGCAGCCCGGACGGGCCTACTGGAGCCACCGGGGAGCTGTTTTTT	CASSPDGPTGATGELFF
TRBV28	TRBJ2-5	.	.	TGTGCCAGCAGTTTAAACGTGGAGACCCAGTACTTC	CASSLNVETQYF
TRBV5-1	TRBJ2-2	TRBD2	.	TGCGCCAGCAGCTTGCCGACTAGCGGGGGGACCGGGGAGCTGTTTTTT	CASSLPTSGGTGELFF
TRBV19	TRBJ1-2	.	few	TGTGCCAGTAGTATGGGCTCCGGACGATTCTATGGCTACACCTTC	CASSMGSGRFYGYTF
TRBV7-3	TRBJ2-3	.	once	TGTGCCAGCACCATGAGCGGAGGGGGGCCAGATACGCAGTATTTT	CASTMSGGGPDTQYF
TRBV14	TRBJ1-1	.	once	TGTGCCAGCAGCCAACAACCGAACACTGAAGCTTTCTTT	CASSQQPNTEAFF
TRBV2	TRBJ2-3	TRBD2	once	TGTGCCAGCAGTGATACTAGCGGGAGAACAGATACGCAGTATTTT	CASSDTSGRTDTQYF
TRBV19	TRBJ2-4	.	.	TGTGCCAGTAGTAGACTACCTCAGGGGGCCAAAAACATTCAGTACTTC	CASSRLPQGAKNIQYF
TRBV2	TRBJ2-7	.	.	TGTGCCAGCAGTGTGGTAGGGAATTACGAGCAGTACTTC	CASSVVGNYEQYF
TRBV9	TRBJ2-2	.	once	TGTGCCAGCAGCGTAGCGGTGTACGGGGAGCTGTTTTTT	CASSVAVYGELFF
TRBV28	TRBJ2-3	.	.	TGTGCCAGCACTTCCCCAGCGTTCAGCACAGATACGCAGTATTTT	CASTSPAFSTDTQYF
TRBV7-9	TRBJ2-3	.	.	TGTGCCAGCAGCTTAGAAGGGGCTACAGATACGCAGTATTTT	CASSLEGATDTQYF
TRBV6-4	TRBJ1-4	TRBD1	.	TGTGCCAGCAGGACGACAGGGGGGGATGAAAAACTGTTTTTT	CASRTTGGDEKLFF
TRBV6-5	TRBJ2-7	.	.	TGTGCCAGCAGACAGTACTCCTACGAGCAGTACTTC	CASRQYSYEQYF
TRBV27	TRBJ2-7	TRBD1	.	TGTGCCAGCAGTCCGGGGACAGGGCTTAGTTACGAGCAGTACTTC	CASSPGTGLSYEQYF